These T cell receptor beta chains were read from a single sample in a study of blood T cells in healthy people across ages. TCRdb reprocessed the 5' RACE reads with MiXCR, giving one entry per CDR3 protein. The sample includes approximately 700,000 distinct CDR3 sequences, 32% of them seen just once. The sample was blood. These receptors were collected from an elderly woman in good health. The CDR3 runs from the conserved cysteine through the conserved F or W. The D gene is left open where the match is weak. Part of the rows lack a size; the others show once, few, many or a class for expanded clones.

v_gene: TRBV5-1; d_gene: NA; abundance: many; j_gene: TRBJ1-1; CDR3nt: TGCGCCAGCAGCTTAGCGGCCTTGAACACTGAAGCTTTCTTT; CDR3aa: CASSLAALNTEAFF
v_gene: TRBV5-5; d_gene: NA; abundance: NA; j_gene: TRBJ1-2; CDR3nt: TGTGCCAGCAGCTGGGCGACGGATCACTATGGCTACACTTTC; CDR3aa: CASSWATDHYGYTF
v_gene: TRBV28; d_gene: NA; abundance: few; j_gene: TRBJ2-7; CDR3nt: TGTGCCAGCACCTCGACAGGCCGCTCGGGCGAGCAGTACTTC; CDR3aa: CASTSTGRSGEQYF
v_gene: TRBV10-3; d_gene: NA; abundance: NA; j_gene: TRBJ1-5; CDR3nt: TGTGCCAGCAGTTTAATAGGGCAGCCCCAGCATTTT; CDR3aa: CASSLIGQPQHF
v_gene: TRBV29-1; d_gene: TRBD1; abundance: NA; j_gene: TRBJ1-4; CDR3nt: TGCAGCGATGAAGATTCACTAGCAGGGGGGCGAGAAAAACTGTTTTTT; CDR3aa: CSDEDSLAGGREKLFF
v_gene: TRBV5-1; d_gene: NA; abundance: few; j_gene: TRBJ1-2; CDR3nt: TGCGCCAGCAGCTTCCGACAGGCCTATGGCTACACCTTC; CDR3aa: CASSFRQAYGYTF
v_gene: TRBV5-1; d_gene: TRBD2; abundance: NA; j_gene: TRBJ2-1; CDR3nt: TGCGCCAGCAGCTTGACGACTAGCGGGGTCAATGAGCAGTTCTTC; CDR3aa: CASSLTTSGVNEQFF
v_gene: TRBV29-1; d_gene: NA; abundance: NA; j_gene: TRBJ2-1; CDR3nt: TGCAGCGCCACCGTTGGGAATGAGCAGTTCTTC; CDR3aa: CSATVGNEQFF
v_gene: TRBV25-1; d_gene: NA; abundance: NA; j_gene: TRBJ2-7; CDR3nt: TGTGCCAGCAGCCAAGTCAGCGGGTACTACGAGCAGTACTTC; CDR3aa: CASSQVSGYYEQYF
v_gene: TRBV12-3/TRBV12-4; d_gene: NA; abundance: NA; j_gene: TRBJ1-2; CDR3nt: TGTGCCAGCAGTCTGCAGGCAACTAACTATGGCTACACCTTC; CDR3aa: CASSLQATNYGYTF
v_gene: TRBV20-1; d_gene: NA; abundance: NA; j_gene: TRBJ2-5; CDR3nt: TGCAGTGCTAGCTTGCAGCAAGAGACCCAGTACTTC; CDR3aa: CSASLQQETQYF
v_gene: TRBV27; d_gene: NA; abundance: many; j_gene: TRBJ1-2; CDR3nt: TGTGCCAGCAGTCCCTTTTCAGGGAACTATGGCTACACCTTC; CDR3aa: CASSPFSGNYGYTF
v_gene: TRBV9; d_gene: NA; abundance: many; j_gene: TRBJ2-7; CDR3nt: TGTGCCAGCAGCCCCTTTGGCGTGGGCTACGAGCAGTACTTC; CDR3aa: CASSPFGVGYEQYF
v_gene: TRBV6-5; d_gene: NA; abundance: NA; j_gene: TRBJ2-7; CDR3nt: TGTGCCAGCAGCCAAACGAGGGGTCCCTACGAGCAGTACTTC; CDR3aa: CASSQTRGPYEQYF
v_gene: TRBV20-1; d_gene: NA; abundance: NA; j_gene: TRBJ1-1; CDR3nt: TGCAGTGCAGGCAAGGCGGTCACTGAAGCTTTCTTT; CDR3aa: CSAGKAVTEAFF
v_gene: TRBV12-3/TRBV12-4; d_gene: TRBD2; abundance: NA; j_gene: TRBJ2-5; CDR3nt: TGTGCCAGCAGCGCTAGCGGAGGCCTCCAAGAGACTCAGTACTTC; CDR3aa: CASSASGGLQETQYF